This TCR beta chain emerged from a study of T-cell reconstitution after alpha-beta-depleted transplantation in children. Points from the study as a whole: The authors attributed T-cell counts and diversity one year after transplant mostly to newly produced T cells. Reportedly, only several hundred clones from non-depleted graft cells drove alpha-beta T-cell counts at about two months.

Preparation of the TCRbeta library was carried out with unique molecular identifiers. TCRdb used MiXCR to reprocess the PCR reads, holding one entry per CDR3 protein. The sample has 300,000 or so distinct CDR3 sequences; approximately 23% are singletons. V was cut by 4 bases and J by 1 base, with 19 bases left in between. Germline loops: CDR1 SGDLS, CDR2 YYNGEE. This CDR3 is built from 17 residues. Points on this clonotype: Its target is not known.

The sample here was PBMCs, mostly from graft donor cells, taken 180 days after TCRalphabeta/CD19-depleted stem cell transplant. The TCR was taken from a male patient under 18 who had a stem cell transplant for acute lymphoblastic leukemia, so the T cells may come from the graft donor. V is TRBV9 and J is TRBJ2-3; D could derive from TRBD1 or TRBD2 (6 bases each). This CDR3 is CASSSRDTQRGTDTQYF. The CDR3 bases are TGTGCCAGCAGCTCCCGGGACACCCAGCGGGGCACAGATACGCAGTATTTT. The full variable domain, its missing parts supplied by reference TRBV9 and TRBJ2-3, is DSGVTQTPKHLITATGQRVTLRCSPRSGDLSVYWYQQSLDQGLQFLIQYYNGEERAKGNILERFSAQQFPDLHSELNLSSLELGDSALYFCASSSRDTQRGTDTQYFGPGTRLTVL.